The 30 T cell receptor beta chains below come from one sample, sequenced in a study of Graves' ophthalmopathy and Graves' hyperthyroidism. Transcripts of RNA were the source for amplifying TCR beta CDR3 regions. In the first round, RT-PCR was carried out with HTBI primers, and a multiplex PCR formed the second round. TCRdb redid the calling of the multiplex PCR reads with MiXCR, one entry per CDR3 protein. The sample lists a few hundred thousand distinct CDR3 sequences, around 20% occurring once. What was sequenced was peripheral blood. The receptor set was obtained from a woman younger than 30 with stable Graves' hyperthyroidism.

Notes on this clonotype: Mismatch with germline at one junction end may stem from a read error. The rearrangement uses TRBV20-1 and TRBJ2-4; TRBD1 might be the D (5 bases). CDR1 and CDR2 from the germline V gene are DFQATT and SNEGSKA (reference sequence). The CDR3 contains 13 residues. The CDR3 region is CSADADSENIKYF. Here the CDR3 DNA reads TGCAGTGCTGACGCCGACAGTGAAAACATTAAGTACTTC.

A few counts support this clonotype. The genes are TRBV24-1 and TRBJ2-7, with 8 bases aligning to TRBD1. CDR1 KGHDR and CDR2 SFDVKD come from the germline V gene. Losses at the gene ends were 4 bases for V and 1 base for J; bases not matched to a gene: 8. The CDR3 has 16 amino acids. The CDR3 nucleotides read TGTGCCACCAGTGACCCCGGGACAGGTTCTTCCTACGAGCAGTACTTC. Protein sequence: CATSDPGTGSSYEQYF.

This clonotype has just a few counts. The chain recombines TRBV6-2 or TRBV6-3 with TRBJ2-5; D unclear. This CDR3 contains 15 residues. Germline lookup yields CDR1 MNHEY and CDR2 SVGEGT. V was shortened by 6 bases and J by 2 bases, with 16 bases between the two germline ends. The DNA of the CDR3 is TGTGCCAGCAGGAAGTCATCGGCAGTTCAAGAGACCCAGTACTTC. Translated, it gives CASRKSSAVQETQYF.

The chain joins TRBV28 to TRBJ1-2; 11 bases agree with TRBD1. V lost 4 bases and J lost 8; bases outside the gene matches: 9. The CDR3 contains 15 residues. Germline loops: CDR1 MDHEN, CDR2 SYDVKM. In DNA form, the CDR3 reads TGTGCCAGCAGTTACCGCGGACAGGGGGCTTACGGCTACACCTTC. This encodes CASSYRGQGAYGYTF.

This clonotype was detected ten times or more. CDR3 region: CASSQPGQQETQYF. The CDR3 region has the DNA TGTGCCAGCAGTCAACCGGGACAACAAGAGACCCAGTACTTC. The V gene is TRBV12-3 or TRBV12-4, the J gene TRBJ2-5, with D tentatively TRBD1 (6 bases). The CDR3 is made up of 14 amino acids. The V end lost 5 bases, the J end lost 2 bases, and 12 bases lay between the germline ends.

This clonotype was detected many times. CDR3 residues: CASSEGGLAFF. In DNA, the CDR3 is TGTGCCAGCAGTGAAGGTGGTTTGGCTTTCTTT. This rearrangement joins TRBV2 to TRBJ1-1; no firm D call. This CDR3 spans 11 amino acids. The germline gives CDR1 SNHLY, CDR2 FYNNEI. V gave up 1 base and J gave up 11 bases, with 8 bases separating them.

This clonotype was picked up many times. The genes are TRBV28 and TRBJ1-6; 7 bases match TRBD1. CDR1 is MDHEN, CDR2 SYDVKM, per germline. The CDR3 totals 16 residues. V was pared by 8 bases and J by 7 bases, with 14 bases of the junction left unmatched. The CDR3: CASCTTPGQLNSPLHF. CDR3 in DNA: TGTGCCAGCTGTACTACCCCGGGACAGCTCAATTCACCCCTCCACTTT.

This clonotype was seen many times. This chain links TRBV30 with TRBJ2-7, with a possible D match to TRBD2 (6 bases). Germline CDR1 reads GTSNPN; CDR2 reads SVGIG (reference sequence). The CDR3 covers 11 residues. V was clipped by 0 bases and J by 12 bases, with 12 bases between them. CDR3 sequence: CAWSVLGRSYF. In DNA, the CDR3 is TGTGCCTGGAGTGTACTAGGGAGGTCGTACTTC.

This clonotype was detected many times. V gene TRBV5-1 combines with J gene TRBJ1-1; no firm D call. CDR1 and CDR2 (germline): SGHRS, YFSETQ. V shed 0 bases and J shed 2 bases, with 5 bases lying between them. CDR3 length: 13 residues. The chain's CDR3 is CASSLDSNTEAFF. The DNA of the CDR3 is TGCGCCAGCAGCTTGGACAGTAACACTGAAGCTTTCTTT.

There are a few counts of this clonotype. The chain has TRBV19 and TRBJ1-2; 7 nucleotides align to TRBD1. This CDR3 comprises 12 residues. V was clipped by 8 bases and J by 5 bases; unmatched bases: 5. Germline CDR1 reads LNHDA; CDR2 reads SQIVND (reference sequence). CDR3: CASHRGNYGYTF. CDR3 bases: TGTGCCAGTCACAGGGGTAATTATGGCTACACCTTC. Combining the CDR3 with reference TRBV19 and TRBJ1-2 gives the whole variable domain DGGITQSPKYLFRKEGQNVTLSCEQNLNHDAMYWYRQDPGQGLRLIYYSQIVNDFQKGDIAEGYSVSREKKESFPLTVTSAQKNPTAFYLCASHRGNYGYTFGSGTRLTVV.

The chain carries TRBV15 and TRBJ2-7; D perhaps matches TRBD2 (5 bases). The germline gives CDR1 LNHNV, CDR2 YYDKDF (reference sequence). The CDR3 totals 14 residues. V shed 0 bases and J shed 2 bases, with 8 bases lying between them. CDR3 sequence (DNA): TGTGCCACCAGCAGAGACGGGGAAACCTACGAGCAGTACTTC. Translated: CATSRDGETYEQYF.

In its sample, this clonotype was seen many times. J is TRBJ2-7 and V is TRBV7-8; possibly TRBD2 for D (5 bases). CDR1 and CDR2 (germline): SGHVS, FQNEAQ. The CDR3 runs 14 residues. V lost 2 bases and J 6 bases, leaving 14 bases between the germline ends. CDR3 nucleotide sequence: TGTGCCAGCAGCTTATTCCGGGGAAGGTCCGAGCAGTACTTC. Its translation: CASSLFRGRSEQYF.

This clonotype appeared many times. The rearrangement uses TRBV24-1 and TRBJ2-4; TRBD2 matches at 9 bases. CDR3 length: 17 residues. Per germline, CDR1 KGHDR and CDR2 SFDVKD. J was trimmed by 7 bases and V by 3 bases; bases with no gene match: 12. CDR3 sequence: CATSDNSGRGSENIQYF. The CDR3 DNA follows: TGTGCCACCAGTGATAATAGCGGGAGAGGGTCTGAGAACATTCAGTACTTC.

Of note for this clonotype: This may be a read error: a much more frequent sequence differs by one nucleotide. The CDR3 sequence is CAIRDTADQPHHF. The CDR3 DNA is TGTGCCATCAGAGACACCGCCGATCAGCCCCATCATTTT. The rearrangement joins TRBV10-3 to TRBJ1-5; D is undetermined. The CDR3 is made up of 13 amino acids. Germline values: CDR1 ENHRY, CDR2 SYGVKD.

This clonotype was seen repeatedly, ten times or more. This chain joins TRBV12-3 or TRBV12-4 and TRBJ2-2; no clear D gene. Trimming cost V 6 bases and J 3 bases, with 14 bases left between them. CDR3 length: 15 amino acids. In DNA, the CDR3 is TGTGCCAGCAGCCCGACGAGAGTTGACACCGGGGAGCTGTTTTTT. This encodes CASSPTRVDTGELFF.

Comments on this clonotype: Likely a read error: the CDR3 ends without its conserved phenylalanine or tryptophan. The chain carries TRBV7-2 and TRBJ2-7, with 10 bases matching TRBD1. J lost 6 bases, V lost 6 bases, and 8 bases had no gene match. Germline CDR1 reads SGHTA; CDR2 reads FQGNSA. This CDR3 spans 14 amino acids. CDR3 in amino acids: CASSLPGQGFEQYY. As DNA, the CDR3 is TGTGCCAGCAGTTTGCCGGGACAGGGGTTCGAGCAGTACTAC.

This clonotype has just a few counts. This chain connects TRBV12-3 or TRBV12-4 to TRBJ1-1; weak D call: TRBD1 (5 bases). Trimming pared 10 bases from V and 0 bases from J, leaving 15 bases between. The CDR3 is made up of 14 amino acids. The CDR3 DNA sequence: TGTGCCATCTCGGGACTCGCTATGAACACTGAAGCTTTCTTT. Translating it yields CAISGLAMNTEAFF.

This clonotype was counted a single time. V and J are TRBV28 and TRBJ2-5, with 7 nucleotides matching TRBD1. CDR1 MDHEN and CDR2 SYDVKM come from the germline V gene. V gave up 7 bases and J gave up 12 bases; unmatched junction bases: 20. CDR3 length: 15 amino acids. CDR3 nucleotides: TGTGCCAGCATTCCAGCGACAGGGAGACGAGAGACGGAGTACTTC. This encodes CASIPATGRRETEYF.

This clonotype was picked up many times. The V and J genes are TRBV14 and TRBJ2-2; TRBD1 is a possible D gene (7 bases). This CDR3 spans 16 amino acids. CDR1 SGHDN and CDR2 FVKESK come from the germline V gene. V was pared by 1 base and J by 0 bases, with 9 bases between. CDR3 residues: CASSQGGTANTGELFF. Written as DNA, the CDR3 is TGTGCCAGCAGCCAAGGCGGGACAGCGAACACCGGGGAGCTGTTTTTT.

This clonotype was detected many times. This sequence joins TRBV28 and TRBJ1-2; TRBD1 agrees at 8 bases. Losses at the gene ends were 6 bases for V and 6 bases for J; bases not matched to a gene: 6. The germline CDR1 and CDR2 sequences are MDHEN and SYDVKM. The CDR3 totals 13 residues. The CDR3 DNA reads as TGTGCCAGCAGAGCAGGGGGCCCCCATGGCTACACCTTC. It specifies CASRAGGPHGYTF.

The J gene is TRBJ1-1, the V gene TRBV6-2 or TRBV6-3, with a possible D match to TRBD1 (6 bases). The length of the CDR3 is 14 residues. CDR1 MNHEY and CDR2 SVGEGT come from the germline V gene. V gave up 6 bases and J gave up 7 bases, with 18 bases separating them. The CDR3 bases are TGTGCCAGCAGCCGTACCAGGGGAATCGGTGAAGCTTTCTTT. The encoded protein is CASSRTRGIGEAFF.

On this clonotype itself: A much larger clone lies one base from this, so it may be a read error. The chain has TRBV9 and TRBJ2-4; no definite D call. Germline CDR1 and CDR2: SGDLS and YYNGEE. The length of the CDR3 is 16 residues. The CDR3 bases are TGTGCCAGCAGCGTAGGAGCTCGTGATGCCAAAAACATTAAGTACTTC. Translated, it gives CASSVGARDAKNIKYF.

This clonotype was observed many times. V is TRBV6-1 and J is TRBJ2-2; TRBD2 aligns across 14 bases. CDR1 is MNHNS, CDR2 SASEGT, per germline. The CDR3 consists of 16 residues. Trimming cost V 6 bases and J 5 bases; bases outside gene matches: 5. For the CDR3, the DNA is TGTGCCAGCAGCTCGGGACTAGCGGGGGTTACCGGGGAGCTGTTTTTT. Translating gives CASSSGLAGVTGELFF.

The chain is built from TRBV6-1 and TRBJ1-2; D remains unclear. In germline, CDR1 is MNHNS, CDR2 SASEGT. V was cut by 6 bases and J by 4 bases, with 15 bases left in between. This CDR3 is built from 14 residues. CDR3 DNA: TGTGCCAGCAGCCCGTCGGACGGTGGCTATGGCTACACCTTC. This sequence encodes CASSPSDGGYGYTF.

The chain carries TRBV7-2 and TRBJ1-3; D call uncertain. Trimming removed 5 bases from V and 4 bases from J, with 9 bases in between. The CDR3 has 13 amino acids. Germline V gene sequence: CDR1 SGHTA, CDR2 FQGNSA. The CDR3 DNA sequence: TGTGCCAGCAGCCGAGGTTTAGGAAACACCATATATTTT. Protein product: CASSRGLGNTIYF.

This clonotype was detected ten times or more. The rearrangement links TRBV6-1 to TRBJ2-7, with 13 bases aligning to TRBD2. The ends lost 3 bases at V and 3 bases at J; junction bases unmatched: 11. The germline V gene encodes CDR1 MNHNS and CDR2 SASEGT. The CDR3 totals 18 residues. CDR3 protein: CASSDEGLAGTRYYEQYF. In nucleotides, the CDR3 is TGTGCCAGCAGTGATGAGGGACTAGCGGGAACCCGCTACTACGAGCAGTACTTC.

This clonotype was recorded a few times. This chain connects TRBV7-6 to TRBJ1-3; the D gene is possibly TRBD1 (6 bases). The V end lost 3 bases, the J end lost 2 bases, and 26 bases lay between the germline ends. Germline values: CDR1 SGHVS, CDR2 FNYEAQ. The CDR3 totals 20 residues. This chain's CDR3 is CASSLGSSRTAAHPGNTIYF. In DNA form, the CDR3 reads TGTGCCAGCAGCTTGGGGAGCTCCCGGACAGCCGCCCATCCTGGAAACACCATATATTTT.

This clonotype was detected many times. The chain carries TRBV11-1 and TRBJ2-7; 8 bases map to TRBD1. The CDR3 sequence is 15 residues long. V shed 7 bases, J shed 0 bases, and the junction held 8 bases outside the gene matches. Germline V lookup: CDR1 SGHAT, CDR2 FQDESV (reference sequence). The CDR3 reads CASNEDRGLSYEQYF. In DNA, the CDR3 is TGTGCCAGCAACGAAGACAGGGGCCTCTCCTACGAGCAGTACTTC.

This clonotype occurred a few times. The rearrangement uses TRBV7-8 and TRBJ2-5, with TRBD2 identical over 14 bases. The trim removed 5 bases at V and 4 bases at J, leaving 9 bases unmatched. Germline-derived CDR1 and CDR2 are SGHVS and FQNEAQ. The CDR3 sequence is 17 residues long. The CDR3 loop reads CASSPRRLAGGRETQYF. The CDR3 DNA is TGTGCCAGCAGCCCCCGGCGACTAGCGGGAGGGAGAGAGACCCAGTACTTC.

The rearrangement uses TRBV24-1 and TRBJ2-5, with 14 positions matching TRBD2. The CDR3 contains 18 residues. V gave up 1 base and J gave up 5 bases; unmatched junction bases: 8. Germline V CDR1 and CDR2: KGHDR, SFDVKD. Written as DNA, the CDR3 is TGTGCCACCAGTGATTTAAGGGGGACTAGCGGGAGCAGGGAGACCCAGTACTTC. As protein: CATSDLRGTSGSRETQYF.